These 12 T cell receptor beta chains originate from one sample sequenced in a study of shared clonotypes between healthy human individuals. Naivety among CD8 cells was defined by CD45RO negativity and positive CCR7 selection, thereby excluding terminally differentiated effector memory CD45RA+ cells. The protocol was immunoSEQ multiplex PCR, while the TCRdb copy is restricted to in-frame clones and leaves out a portion. Of about 680,000 clones listed, under 95% are singletons. Specimen: naive CD8+ T cells sorted from blood. These receptors were collected from a man younger than 45 in good health.

V and J are TRBV4-1 and TRBJ1-2; 11 bases align to TRBD1. With 2 bases clipped from V and 5 bases from J, the junction kept 7 bases outside the gene matches. CDR3 length equals 16 residues. CDR1 is MGHRA, CDR2 YSYEKL, per germline. CDR3: CASSQPGTGGRYGYTF. The CDR3 coding sequence is TGCGCCAGCAGCCAACCGGGGACAGGGGGTAGATATGGCTACACCTTC.

The V gene is TRBV11-2, the J gene TRBJ2-1, with D hard to call. Germline values: CDR1 SGHAT, CDR2 FQNNGV. This CDR3 spans 15 amino acids. Trimming shortened V by 5 bases and J by 0 bases, and 11 bases separated the two germline ends. DNA for the CDR3: TGTGCCAGCAGCAAGCGACTCGTCTCCTACAATGAGCAGTTCTTC. Protein product: CASSKRLVSYNEQFF.

The chain employs TRBV2 and TRBJ2-7; TRBD1 agrees at 8 bases. The CDR3 runs 15 residues. The V and J ends lost 7 bases and 3 bases, in that order; junction bases with no gene match: 11. Per germline, CDR1 SNHLY and CDR2 FYNNEI. The CDR3 DNA follows: TGTGCCAGCATCAATCACAGGGACAGGAACTACGAGCAGTACTTC. It specifies CASINHRDRNYEQYF.

This rearrangement joins TRBV2 to TRBJ2-1, with D unclear. Trimming pared 1 base from V and 9 bases from J, leaving 22 bases between. The length of the CDR3 is 17 residues. Germline-derived CDR1 and CDR2 are SNHLY and FYNNEI. The CDR3 loop is CASSEEWGVLRVGEQFF. The CDR3 DNA follows: TGTGCCAGCAGTGAAGAGTGGGGTGTATTAAGGGTGGGTGAGCAGTTCTTC.

J is TRBJ1-2 and V is TRBV9; D is unresolved. The CDR3 spans 14 residues. Trimming removed 3 bases at V and 6 bases at J, with 15 bases between. Germline CDR1 and CDR2: SGDLS and YYNGEE. The CDR3, as DNA: TGTGCCAGCAGCGCCGGGAGGGCATTTGATGGCTACACCTTC. This encodes CASSAGRAFDGYTF. The whole variable domain, filled in from reference TRBV9 and TRBJ1-2, reads DSGVTQTPKHLITATGQRVTLRCSPRSGDLSVYWYQQSLDQGLQFLIQYYNGEERAKGNILERFSAQQFPDLHSELNLSSLELGDSALYFCASSAGRAFDGYTFGSGTRLTVV.

The J gene is TRBJ2-7, the V gene TRBV2; D is ambiguous. This CDR3 is built from 12 residues. V lost 6 bases and J lost 0, with 6 bases in between. CDR1 SNHLY and CDR2 FYNNEI come from the germline V gene. The CDR3 is CASRGFSYEQYF. In DNA, the CDR3 is TGTGCCAGCAGGGGTTTCTCCTACGAGCAGTACTTC.

The chain has TRBV7-2 and TRBJ2-7, with TRBD2 matching over 8 bases. The CDR3 is 15 residues long. The trim removed 2 bases at V and 4 bases at J, leaving 7 bases unmatched. Germline CDR1 and CDR2: SGHTA and FQGNSA. CDR3: CASSLNERERYEQYF. Written as DNA, the CDR3 is TGTGCCAGCAGCTTAAACGAGCGGGAGAGGTACGAGCAGTACTTC.

This chain uses TRBV4-3 with TRBJ2-2; D is undetermined. Per germline, CDR1 LGHNA and CDR2 YSLEER. The CDR3 sequence is 12 residues long. The V gene lost 1 base and the J gene lost 6 bases, with 3 bases spanning the gap. CDR3 sequence: CASSQVPGELFF. CDR3 sequence (DNA): TGCGCCAGCAGCCAAGTTCCCGGGGAGCTGTTTTTT.

DNA of the CDR3: TGTGCCAGCACCCCCAAGGGGAGCCACGAGCAGTACTTC. It translates to CASTPKGSHEQYF. J is TRBJ2-7 and V is TRBV11-3, with D possibly being TRBD1 or TRBD2 (5 bases each). The V and J ends lost 7 bases and 5 bases respectively, with 15 bases between them. The CDR3 length is 13 residues. Germline CDR1 SGHNT, CDR2 YENEEA.

About this clone itself: Additional DNA sequences in this sample encode the identical CDR3. This chain links TRBV27 with TRBJ1-2, with a possible D match to TRBD1 (5 bases). Looked up from germline, CDR1 is MNHEY and CDR2 is SMNVEV (reference sequence). The CDR3 is 14 residues long. V lost 0 bases, J lost 4 bases, and 9 bases lay in between. The CDR3 DNA reads TGTGCCAGCAGTTTATCCCAGGGAGGCTATGGCTACACCTTC. Residues: CASSLSQGGYGYTF.

The chain joins TRBV9 to TRBJ2-7, with 8 nucleotides matching TRBD2. The V segment lost 3 bases and the J segment 4 bases; nucleotides outside the gene matches: 6. The germline V gene has CDR1 SGDLS and CDR2 YYNGEE. The CDR3 is made up of 14 amino acids. The CDR3 loop reads CASSASGSRYEQYF. The DNA of the CDR3 is TGTGCCAGCAGCGCAAGCGGGAGTCGGTACGAGCAGTACTTC.

The chain employs TRBV4-3 and TRBJ1-2, with D possibly matching TRBD1 (5 bases). Trimming took 4 bases from V and 4 from J, leaving 13 bases between them. The germline CDR1 and CDR2 sequences are LGHNA and YSLEER. The CDR3 runs to 14 residues. The CDR3 bases are TGCGCCAGCAGCCCCGGAGGGGCTCGCTATGGCTACACCTTC. Translated: CASSPGGARYGYTF.